Presented here are 14 T cell receptor beta chains from one specimen sequenced in a study of T cells after yellow fever vaccination. TCRdb called the 5' RACE reads again in MiXCR, with one record for every CDR3 protein. In the table there are approximately 350,000 distinct CDR3 sequences, roughly 12% of which are singletons. The specimen was PBMCs, collected on the day of the first yellow fever vaccination. The receptors come from a man younger than 35 who received the YFV17D yellow fever vaccine.

In this sample, this clonotype turned up a few times. The chain uses TRBV5-4 and TRBJ2-1, with TRBD2 matching over 9 bases. This CDR3 contains 15 residues. Germline V gene sequence: CDR1 SGHNT, CDR2 YYREEE (reference sequence). Losses at the gene ends were 3 bases for V and 8 bases for J; bases not matched to a gene: 9. The CDR3 nucleotides are TGTGCCAGCAGCTCCGGACTAGCGCTTGGACATGAGCAGTTCTTC. Translation: CASSSGLALGHEQFF.

CDR3 sequence: CATSDRVPNEQFF. Written as DNA, the CDR3 is TGTGCCACCTCGGACAGGGTCCCCAATGAGCAGTTCTTC. The chain has TRBV2 and TRBJ2-1; 8 nucleotides match TRBD1. Trimming at V came to 10 bases and at J to 6 bases, leaving 8 bases not matched to a gene. Germline V gene data show CDR1 as SNHLY and CDR2 as FYNNEI. The CDR3 loop spans 13 amino acids. Variable domain in full (rest from reference TRBV2 and TRBJ2-1): EPEVTQTPSHQVTQMGQEVILRCVPISNHLYFYWYRQILGQKVEFLVSFYNNEISEKSEIFDDQFSVERPDGSNFTLKIRSTKLEDSAMYFCATSDRVPNEQFFGPGTRLTVL.

The V call is TRBV7-9, the J call TRBJ1-2; D is uncertain. Germline CDR1 and CDR2: SEHNR and FQNEAQ (reference sequence). This CDR3 comprises 14 residues. The ends were cut back, 1 base at V and 3 bases at J, with 9 bases in the middle. The CDR3 reads CASSLVTADYGYTF. Here the CDR3 DNA reads TGTGCCAGCAGCTTAGTCACGGCAGACTATGGCTACACCTTC.

The chain combines TRBV5-1 with TRBJ2-5; 10 bases line up with TRBD1. V lost 2 bases to trimming and J lost 4 bases; unmatched junction nucleotides: 5. The CDR3 has 15 amino acids. Germline assignment: CDR1 SGHRS and CDR2 YFSETQ. The CDR3 DNA is TGCGCCAGCAGCTTCCGGACAGGGGGTATAGAGACCCAGTACTTC. Its protein is CASSFRTGGIETQYF.

This clonotype came up a few times. This chain links TRBV5-1 with TRBJ1-6; D remains unclear. The CDR3 contains 14 residues. Per the germline V gene, CDR1 is SGHRS and CDR2 is YFSETQ. Trimming removed 1 base from V and 7 bases from J, with 9 bases in between. The chain's CDR3 is CASSLNGLNSPLHF. The CDR3 DNA follows: TGCGCCAGCAGCTTGAACGGTTTGAATTCACCCCTCCACTTT.

The table lists this clonotype with a few counts. The rearrangement joins TRBV6-5 to TRBJ2-7; TRBD1 matches at 8 bases. The CDR3 sequence is 13 residues long. Trimming at V came to 7 bases and at J to 3 bases, leaving 5 bases not matched to a gene. Germline CDR1 and CDR2: MNHEY and SVGAGI. The CDR3 DNA is TGTGCCAGCATCCCTGGACAGGGCTACGAGCAGTACTTC. This sequence encodes CASIPGQGYEQYF.

In its sample, this clonotype was seen a few times. This rearrangement joins TRBV6-2 or TRBV6-3 to TRBJ2-7; D remains unclear. V shed 5 bases and J shed 5 bases, with 10 bases lying between them. The CDR3 sequence is 12 residues long. CDR1 and CDR2 from the germline V gene are MNHEY and SVGEGT. The CDR3 DNA is TGTGCCAGCAGTCTCCTAGGTAACGAGCAGTACTTC. Translation: CASSLLGNEQYF.

The chain employs TRBV6-1 and TRBJ2-1, with D hard to call. Deletions cut 6 bases from V and 4 bases from J, with 13 bases between. The CDR3 loop spans 14 amino acids. The germline CDR1 and CDR2 sequences are MNHNS and SASEGT. CDR3 protein: CASRITLTYNEQFF. For the CDR3, the DNA is TGTGCCAGCAGAATAACCCTCACTTACAATGAGCAGTTCTTC.

The chain combines TRBV12-3 or TRBV12-4 with TRBJ2-3; D is undetermined. V lost 1 base, J lost 5 bases, and 7 bases lay in between. The CDR3 consists of 13 residues. The CDR3 region has the DNA TGTGCCAGCAGTTTAGAGGGCGTAGATACGCAGTATTTT. Protein: CASSLEGVDTQYF.

This clonotype was counted a few times. This chain uses TRBV7-9 with TRBJ2-2, with no clear D. This CDR3 contains 15 residues. V was clipped by 4 bases and J by 1 base, with 10 bases between them. CDR1 is SEHNR, CDR2 FQNEAQ, per germline (reference sequence). The CDR3: CASSSVFLNTGELFF. The CDR3 DNA sequence: TGTGCCAGCAGCTCCGTATTCCTGAACACCGGGGAGCTGTTTTTT.

The chain uses TRBV5-1 and TRBJ2-5; TRBD2 agrees at 9 bases. Trimming cost V 0 bases and J 2 bases; bases outside gene matches: 8. This CDR3 contains 17 residues. CDR1 SGHRS and CDR2 YFSETQ come from the germline V gene. The DNA of the CDR3 is TGCGCCAGCAGCTTGGCTCCGGGTCTAGCGGGACAAGAGACCCAGTACTTC. Residues: CASSLAPGLAGQETQYF.

V gene TRBV7-9 combines with J gene TRBJ2-2; 10 bases line up with TRBD2. Unmatched junction bases numbered 9, after V lost 5 bases and J lost 6 bases. The CDR3 runs to 16 residues. Germline CDR1 is SEHNR and CDR2 is FQNEAQ (reference sequence). CDR3 bases: TGTGCCAGCAGCCCTCTAGCGGGGGCCTGGGCCGGGGAGCTGTTTTTT. It translates to CASSPLAGAWAGELFF. The complete variable domain, with remaining parts taken from reference TRBV7-9 and TRBJ2-2, reads DTGVSQNPRHKITKRGQNVTFRCDPISEHNRLYWYRQTLGQGPEFLTYFQNEAQLEKSRLLSDRFSAERPKGSFSTLEIQRTEQGDSAMYLCASSPLAGAWAGELFFGEGSRLTVL.

V is TRBV4-1 and J is TRBJ2-1; maybe TRBD1 (6 bases). The V end was cut by 4 bases, the J end by 4 bases, with 17 bases between. The germline V gene encodes CDR1 MGHRA and CDR2 YSYEKL. The CDR3 consists of 16 residues. Written as DNA, the CDR3 is TGCGCCAGCAGCCCCCTTGGGGGCGACACGTACAATGAGCAGTTCTTC. Residues: CASSPLGGDTYNEQFF.

The V and J genes are TRBV7-6 and TRBJ1-5; no clear D gene. CDR1 and CDR2 (germline): SGHVS, FNYEAQ. V was clipped by 1 base and J by 3 bases, with 7 bases between them. CDR3 length equals 14 residues. Here the CDR3 DNA reads TGTGCCAGCAGCTTAGGGTACCCCAATCAGCCCCAGCATTTT. This sequence encodes CASSLGYPNQPQHF.